One sample yielded the 32 T cell receptor beta chains listed below, sequenced in a study of CD8+ T cells in alopecia areata. As the sequencing template, cDNA was produced by extracting RNA and reverse transcribing it. The method was immunoSEQ multiplex PCR; TCRdb's version includes in-frame clones alone and lacks a portion of them. The sample consists of around 140,000 clones, around 87% of them appearing once. The source material was CD8+ T cells sorted from blood, sampled at week 0. The receptors stem from a human donor with alopecia areata.

The chain couples TRBV15 to TRBJ1-1; D uncertain. This CDR3 is 13 amino acids long. Deletions cut 0 bases from V and 0 bases from J, with 2 bases between. Germline assignment: CDR1 LNHNV and CDR2 YYDKDF (reference sequence). In DNA form, the CDR3 reads TGTGCCACCAGCAGAGAGATGAACACTGAAGCTTTCTTT. It yields the protein CATSREMNTEAFF.

The rearrangement joins TRBV19 to TRBJ2-7, with 9 positions matching TRBD1. The V segment lost 2 bases and the J segment 2 bases; nucleotides outside the gene matches: 4. This CDR3 has 15 amino acids. Germline V lookup: CDR1 LNHDA, CDR2 SQIVND (reference sequence). Written as DNA, the CDR3 is TGTGCCAGTAGTATATCGACAGGGGGAGCCTACGAGCAGTACTTC. It encodes CASSISTGGAYEQYF.

V and J are TRBV7-9 and TRBJ2-1; 7 bases are shared with TRBD2. The V gene's germline CDR1 is SEHNR and CDR2 FQNEAQ (reference sequence). V trimming: 3 bases; J trimming: 4 bases; junction bases outside the gene matches: 6. This CDR3 has 15 residues. This CDR3 reads CASSFERDSYNEQFF. CDR3 coding DNA: TGTGCCAGCAGCTTCGAGCGGGACTCTTACAATGAGCAGTTCTTC.

The chain joins TRBV4-1 to TRBJ2-3; the D is unclear. Trimming stripped 1 base from V and 1 base from J, with 9 bases between. The germline CDR1 and CDR2 sequences are MGHRA and YSYEKL. The CDR3 totals 15 residues. The CDR3 is CASSQVGQGTDTQYF. In nucleotides, the CDR3 is TGCGCCAGCAGCCAAGTCGGGCAGGGCACAGATACGCAGTATTTT.

J is TRBJ2-7 and V is TRBV4-1, with TRBD2 identical over 7 bases. V dropped 3 bases and J dropped 1; count of bases not matched to a gene: 3. The length of the CDR3 is 14 residues. The germline gives CDR1 MGHRA, CDR2 YSYEKL. The CDR3 nucleotides read TGCGCCAGCAGCCATGGACTAGGTTCCTACGAGCAGTACTTC. It encodes CASSHGLGSYEQYF.

The chain joins TRBV27 to TRBJ2-7; D gene unclear. Germline CDR1 MNHEY, CDR2 SMNVEV (reference sequence). V was pared by 2 bases and J by 3 bases, with 8 bases between. There are 13 residues in the CDR3. CDR3 region: CASSLTLNYEQYF. CDR3 in DNA: TGTGCCAGCAGTTTAACCCTCAACTACGAGCAGTACTTC.

The chain combines TRBV6-1 with TRBJ2-7, with TRBD1 matching 10 bases. V shed 4 bases, J shed 5 bases, and the junction held 5 bases outside the gene matches. CDR1 and CDR2 (germline): MNHNS, SASEGT. This CDR3 comprises 14 residues. CDR3 coding DNA: TGTGCCAGCAGTGCGGATGGACAGGGGGACGAGCAGTACTTC. This translates into CASSADGQGDEQYF.

The chain links TRBV4-1 to TRBJ2-7, with D possibly TRBD1 on 6 matching bases. V lost 2 bases and J 3 bases, leaving 20 bases between the germline ends. This CDR3 region has 17 residues. Germline V gene lookup returns CDR1 MGHRA and CDR2 YSYEKL. The CDR3 DNA is TGCGCCAGCAGCCAACCCCCGGAGAAAGGACAGCACTACGAGCAGTACTTC. Its translation: CASSQPPEKGQHYEQYF.

The chain combines TRBV29-1 with TRBJ2-5; 8 bases are shared with TRBD2. The better agreement between TRBJ2-7 and the DNA end casts doubt on the J call. Per the germline V gene, CDR1 is SQVTM and CDR2 is ANQGSEA. The CDR3 sequence is 17 residues long. The CDR3: CSVRIISGTTNGYEQYF. The CDR3 DNA is TGCAGCGTTCGAATTATTAGCGGGACGACTAACGGTTACGAGCAGTACTTC.

This chain links TRBV7-9 with TRBJ2-7; D remains unclear. The length of the CDR3 is 13 residues. Trimming shortened V by 4 bases and J by 5 bases, and 12 bases separated the two germline ends. In germline, CDR1 is SEHNR, CDR2 FQNEAQ (reference sequence). In DNA, the CDR3 is TGTGCCAGCAGCTCGGATCCAAACGACGAGCAGTACTTC. It encodes CASSSDPNDEQYF.

This clone has a handful of counts. The rearrangement joins TRBV29-1 to TRBJ1-1, with a possible D match to TRBD1 (6 bases). CDR1 SQVTM and CDR2 ANQGSEA come from the germline V gene. This CDR3 contains 11 residues. The V and J ends lost 4 bases and 6 bases respectively, with 9 bases between them. CDR3 region: CSVVRGPEAFF. Here the CDR3 DNA reads TGCAGCGTTGTACGGGGGCCTGAAGCTTTCTTT. Full variable domain (rest looked up from reference TRBV29-1 and TRBJ1-1): SAVISQKPSRDICQRGTSLTIQCQVDSQVTMMFWYRQQPGQSLTLIATANQGSEATYESGFVIDKFPISRPNLTFSTLTVSNMSPEDSSIYLCSVVRGPEAFFGQGTRLTVV.

This rearrangement joins TRBV7-6 to TRBJ2-3; TRBD2 agrees at 12 bases. CDR3 length equals 16 residues. The V gene's germline CDR1 is SGHVS and CDR2 FNYEAQ. Trimming at V came to 2 bases and at J to 5 bases, leaving 5 bases not matched to a gene. The CDR3 sequence: CASSLSSGGAKDTQYF. The DNA for the CDR3 is TGTGCCAGCAGCTTATCTAGCGGGGGGGCCAAAGATACGCAGTATTTT.

In its sample, this clone was seen once. The J gene is TRBJ2-1, the V gene TRBV29-1; a weak D match, TRBD2 (5 bases). Trimming pared 4 bases from V and 0 bases from J, leaving 10 bases between. Germline V gene sequence: CDR1 SQVTM, CDR2 ANQGSEA. CDR3 size: 14 residues. Written as DNA, the CDR3 is TGCAGCGTTGGGCCGGAGGCCTCCTACAATGAGCAGTTCTTC. Translated: CSVGPEASYNEQFF.

For this clone: The same CDR3 can be traced to other DNA sequences in this sample. The V gene is TRBV9, the J gene TRBJ2-6, with a weak D call TRBD1 (6 bases). This CDR3 comprises 15 residues. V was pared by 3 bases and J by 4 bases, with 11 bases between. The germline V gene has CDR1 SGDLS and CDR2 YYNGEE. The CDR3 nucleotides read TGTGCCAGCAGCGGTACAGGGTCAGGGGCCAACGTCCTGACTTTC. Its protein product is CASSGTGSGANVLTF.

V is TRBV4-1 and J is TRBJ2-7; 9 positions agree with TRBD2. The length of the CDR3 is 17 residues. Per germline, CDR1 MGHRA and CDR2 YSYEKL. The V gene end was trimmed by 0 bases and the J gene end by 0 bases; junction bases not matched to a gene: 6. CDR3 sequence: CASSQDPSSGASYEQYF. Written as DNA, the CDR3 is TGCGCCAGCAGCCAAGATCCTTCTAGCGGGGCCTCCTACGAGCAGTACTTC.

The chain recombines TRBV23-1 with TRBJ2-7; a possible D gene is TRBD1 (5 bases). TRBV23-1 falls under the ORF class, with uncertain function. This CDR3 is 17 amino acids long. Trimming took off 4 bases at V and 3 bases at J, with 22 bases between the two ends. CDR3 in amino acids: CASSPPHADKSSYEQYF. The CDR3, as DNA: TGCGCCAGCAGTCCACCCCATGCGGACAAAAGTAGCTACGAGCAGTACTTC.

This sequence joins TRBV7-9 and TRBJ1-3; 7 bases fit TRBD1. The CDR3 is 15 amino acids. The germline V gene has CDR1 SEHNR and CDR2 FQNEAQ (reference sequence). J was trimmed by 0 bases and V by 11 bases; bases with no gene match: 10. The CDR3 coding sequence is TGTGCCGGTTGGGGGACAGCAAGCTCTGGAAACACCATATATTTT. As protein: CAGWGTASSGNTIYF.

The rearrangement links TRBV27 to TRBJ2-5; no reliable D call. This CDR3 is 13 amino acids long. Trimming took off 3 bases at V and 4 bases at J, with 9 bases between the two ends. From germline, CDR1 is MNHEY and CDR2 SMNVEV (reference sequence). The CDR3 bases are TGTGCCAGCAGTTTCTCTCTCCGAGAGACCCAGTACTTC. Encoded protein: CASSFSLRETQYF.

The genes are TRBV29-1 and TRBJ2-1, with 10 bases matching TRBD1. CDR1 and CDR2 from the germline V gene are SQVTM and ANQGSEA. Trimming took 7 bases from V and 5 from J; bases not matched to a gene: 8. This CDR3 contains 14 residues. Written as DNA, the CDR3 is TGCAGCGCCTCGACAGGGGGCGCCCACAATGAGCAGTTCTTC. It translates to CSASTGGAHNEQFF.

The chain recombines TRBV27 with TRBJ2-7, with unresolved D. The germline V gene has CDR1 MNHEY and CDR2 SMNVEV (reference sequence). The CDR3 has 16 residues. The V end was cut by 6 bases, the J end by 2 bases, with 20 bases between. The CDR3 nucleotides read TGTGCCAGCAGCCCGCGACATACAGAGATACCCTACGAGCAGTACTTC. Translated: CASSPRHTEIPYEQYF.

The gene calls are TRBV9 and TRBJ1-1; weak D call: TRBD1 (5 bases). The CDR3 consists of 14 residues. Per germline, CDR1 SGDLS and CDR2 YYNGEE. The V gene lost 4 bases and the J gene lost 1 base, with 11 bases spanning the gap. The CDR3 protein is CASSPDGANTEAFF. The CDR3 DNA sequence: TGTGCCAGCAGCCCAGATGGGGCGAACACTGAAGCTTTCTTT.

This clone has a handful of counts. V and J are TRBV29-1 and TRBJ2-7, with 7 bases fitting TRBD1. V lost 3 bases, J lost 3 bases, and 8 bases stayed unmatched. Germline V gene data show CDR1 as SQVTM and CDR2 as ANQGSEA. This CDR3 region has 14 residues. The CDR3: CSVESGNRGYEQYF. In nucleotides, the CDR3 is TGCAGCGTTGAGTCGGGGAACAGGGGCTACGAGCAGTACTTC.

The rearrangement joins TRBV15 to TRBJ1-1; D perhaps matches TRBD1 (5 bases). V was trimmed by 2 bases and J by 1 base, leaving 8 bases between them. CDR1 and CDR2 (germline): LNHNV, YYDKDF (reference sequence). The CDR3 covers 14 residues. As DNA, the CDR3 is TGTGCCACCAGCAGACAACAGGAGAACACTGAAGCTTTCTTT. Its translation: CATSRQQENTEAFF.

The gene calls are TRBV29-1 and TRBJ2-1; either TRBD1 or TRBD2 may fit D (5 bases each). The CDR3 runs to 15 residues. The V gene lost 6 bases and the J gene lost 0 bases, with 15 bases spanning the gap. Per germline, CDR1 SQVTM and CDR2 ANQGSEA. CDR3 sequence (DNA): TGCAGCGTCGAGGGGCTCAGCCGCTCCTACAATGAGCAGTTCTTC. As protein: CSVEGLSRSYNEQFF.

This sequence joins TRBV7-9 and TRBJ2-7; D tentatively fits TRBD1 or TRBD2 (5 bases each). The CDR3 contains 14 residues. Germline loops: CDR1 SEHNR, CDR2 FQNEAQ (reference sequence). The V end lost 5 bases, the J end lost 4 bases, and 15 bases lay between the germline ends. CDR3 in DNA: TGTGCCAGCAGCCCCCGGATGGGGGAATACGAGCAGTACTTC. It specifies CASSPRMGEYEQYF.

The chain is built from TRBV5-6 and TRBJ2-7, with D perhaps TRBD2 (5 bases). The CDR3 sequence is 13 residues long. Germline CDR1 and CDR2: SGHDT and YYEEEE. V lost 4 bases to trimming and J lost 6 bases, with 14 bases between them. The CDR3 coding sequence is TGTGCCAGCAGCCGAGGGAATCCGGGCGAGCAGTACTTC. This sequence encodes CASSRGNPGEQYF.

This clone occurred once. The chain links TRBV14 to TRBJ1-2; D gene unclear. The CDR3 has 15 residues. V lost 1 base, J lost 0 bases, and 9 bases lay in between. Germline-derived CDR1 and CDR2 are SGHDN and FVKESK. DNA for the CDR3: TGTGCCAGCAGCCAAGGGGGTCACCCTAACTATGGCTACACCTTC. It is translated as CASSQGGHPNYGYTF. Drawing the rest from reference TRBV14 and TRBJ1-2, the complete variable domain is EAGVTQFPSHSVIEKGQTVTLRCDPISGHDNLYWYRRVMGKEIKFLLHFVKESKQDESGMPNNRFLAERTGGTYSTLKVQPAELEDSGVYFCASSQGGHPNYGYTFGSGTRLTVV.

This chain joins TRBV10-3 and TRBJ2-7; 16 positions match TRBD2. The germline V gene encodes CDR1 ENHRY and CDR2 SYGVKD. V dropped 6 bases and J dropped 3; count of bases not matched to a gene: 5. CDR3 length: 16 amino acids. CDR3 sequence reads: CAISGTSGRANYEQYF. The CDR3 region has the DNA TGTGCCATCAGCGGGACTAGCGGGAGGGCCAACTACGAGCAGTACTTC.

The rearrangement links TRBV11-2 to TRBJ1-1; D unclear. The CDR3 is 13 amino acids. Germline V lookup: CDR1 SGHAT, CDR2 FQNNGV. With 7 bases removed from V and 6 bases from J, the gap between germline ends came to 15 bases. DNA of the CDR3: TGTGCCAGCACTGTTGGAGGGATCGCTGAAGCTTTCTTT. This encodes CASTVGGIAEAFF.

The rearrangement links TRBV9 to TRBJ1-5, with 7 bases identical to TRBD1. The CDR3 runs 13 residues. Germline CDR1 SGDLS, CDR2 YYNGEE. V trimming: 4 bases; J trimming: 4 bases; junction bases outside the gene matches: 2. CDR3 in DNA: TGTGCCAGCAGCAGACAGGGAAATCAGCCCCAGCATTTT. Translation gives CASSRQGNQPQHF.

This clone was detected a few times. The chain has TRBV19 and TRBJ2-2; unclear D gene. This CDR3 region has 11 residues. Looked up from germline, CDR1 is LNHDA and CDR2 is SQIVND (reference sequence). V lost 3 bases and J lost 5, with 1 base in between. The CDR3 DNA reads as TGTGCCAGTAGTATGACCGGGGAGCTGTTTTTT. It translates to CASSMTGELFF.

The CDR3 here is CASSVSGTFYNEQFF. The CDR3 DNA is TGTGCCAGCAGCGTCTCCGGGACTTTCTACAATGAGCAGTTCTTC. The rearrangement joins TRBV9 to TRBJ2-1; a possible D gene is TRBD2 (6 bases). The CDR3 sequence is 15 residues long. Germline CDR1 reads SGDLS; CDR2 reads YYNGEE. V dropped 2 bases and J dropped 3 bases, with 12 bases sitting between them.